This T cell receptor (beta chain) was sequenced for a study of PD-1 blockade in mismatch repair-deficient tumors. Study-level background: Patients had around 12 mismatch repair-deficient cancer types, all previously treated and progressing.

General study points: Tumor-resident clones, often absent from pretreatment blood, expanded after pembrolizumab and then contracted.

The germline V gene encodes CDR1 MNHEY and CDR2 SVGAGI. The CDR3 has 15 amino acids. V trimming: 5 bases; J trimming: 3 bases; junction bases outside the gene matches: 7. Every patient had mismatch repair deficiency by PCR or immunohistochemistry. This clone was seen just once. Its specificity is not known. Produced via immunoSEQ multiplex PCR; TCRdb's table is partial and in-frame only. The sample holds 100,000 or so clones; roughly four fifths are singletons and the top ten take around 5.8%. Sequences were derived from peripheral blood, sampled approximately 36 weeks after starting pembrolizumab. The clonotype was recovered from an adult with mismatch repair-deficient cancer. This rearrangement joins TRBV6-5 to TRBJ2-3, with TRBD1 matching over 8 bases. CDR3 amino acids: CASSPRQGMTDTQYF. The CDR3 region has the DNA TGTGCCAGCAGTCCGAGACAGGGGATGACAGATACGCAGTATTTT.